This TCR beta chain was sequenced in a study of T cell responses to AZD1222 COVID-19 vaccine. Sequencing used immunoSEQ multiplex PCR; TCRdb keeps in-frame clones, though not all of them. Found here are about 73,000 clones, 85% to 90% of them singletons; the top ten hold 9% to 9.5%. Comment on this clone: The antigen is undetermined.

The CDR3 loop spans 13 amino acids. The V gene lost 6 bases and the J gene lost 4 bases, with 12 bases spanning the gap. Germline loops: CDR1 MNHEY, CDR2 SMNVEV (reference sequence). Findings and caveats of the study: Across the whole spike, CD4 TCRs peaked at regions 160-218 and 743-854. Clonal diversity was possibly underestimated, and white British individuals and females predominated among donors. At baseline, just five to seven AZD1222 recipients tested seropositive.

The V and J genes are TRBV27 and TRBJ1-2, with D unresolved. Source: peripheral blood, taken 28 days after the second AZD1222 dose. The sequence came from an adult who received the AZD1222 COVID-19 vaccine. The CDR3 is CASRGTASYGYTF. In nucleotides, the CDR3 is TGTGCCAGCAGGGGCACGGCTTCCTATGGCTACACCTTC.